Following are 17 T cell receptor beta chains from one sample sequenced in a study of metastatic and nonmetastatic thyroid tumors. TCRdb reanalyzed the PCR reads with MiXCR. The sample lists over 15,000 clones, roughly 15% seen once, with roughly 20% in the top ten. No patient had received any treatment before thyroid surgery. Material: blood. These receptors were obtained from a male donor with papillary thyroid cancer or a benign thyroid nodule (not recorded which). Some clones in this sample may be carry-over from other donors' samples.

This clone was seen at least ten times. The chain joins TRBV5-1 to TRBJ2-7; 7 bases map to TRBD2. V lost 3 bases to trimming and J lost 7 bases; unmatched junction nucleotides: 7. The CDR3 spans 13 residues. Germline V lookup: CDR1 SGHRS, CDR2 YFSETQ. The CDR3 DNA is TGCGCCAGCAGCTACTGGACTAGTCGGGAGCAGTACTTC. Amino acid sequence: CASSYWTSREQYF.

At least ten counts were recorded for this clone. The chain links TRBV20-1 to TRBJ2-3, with D perhaps matching TRBD1 (6 bases). Germline V gene sequence: CDR1 DFQATT, CDR2 SNEGSKA (reference sequence). This CDR3 spans 16 amino acids. V was cut by 6 bases and J by 1 base, with 20 bases left in between. CDR3 loop: CSAPSRGAGGTDTQYF. The CDR3, as DNA: TGCAGTGCCCCCTCCAGAGGGGCAGGGGGCACAGATACGCAGTATTTT.

This clone was detected ten times or more. This sequence joins TRBV2 and TRBJ1-5; D perhaps matches TRBD1 (5 bases). Trimming removed 0 bases from V and 7 bases from J, with 10 bases in between. The germline gives CDR1 SNHLY, CDR2 FYNNEI. The CDR3 consists of 14 residues. The DNA for the CDR3 is TGTGCCAGCAGTGAAGCGGGGGGGGGACAGCCCCAGCATTTT. This sequence encodes CASSEAGGGQPQHF.

This clone showed up many times. The gene calls are TRBV12-3 or TRBV12-4 and TRBJ2-7; 7 bases are a match to TRBD1. This CDR3 region has 12 residues. V gave up 2 bases and J gave up 9 bases; unmatched junction bases: 4. The CDR3 spells CASSLSGQMQYF. CDR3 in DNA: TGTGCCAGCAGTTTATCGGGACAGATGCAGTACTTC.

CDR3 sequence: CASSLAEGIGSPLHF. In DNA form, the CDR3 reads TGTGCCAGCAGCTTAGCAGAGGGAATTGGTTCACCCCTCCACTTT. The chain uses TRBV7-2 and TRBJ1-6; D is undetermined. Trimming removed 0 bases from V and 9 bases from J, with 12 bases in between. Germline V gene sequence: CDR1 SGHTA, CDR2 FQGNSA. CDR3 length: 15 residues.

In its sample, this clone was seen many times. CDR3: CASSYSWDLVNEKLFF. The CDR3, as DNA: TGTGCCAGCAGTTACTCGTGGGACTTAGTTAATGAAAAACTGTTTTTT. The chain couples TRBV6-6 to TRBJ1-4, with D maybe TRBD1 (5 bases). V was pared by 0 bases and J by 4 bases, with 12 bases between. The germline gives CDR1 MNHNY, CDR2 SVGAGI (reference sequence). This CDR3 has 16 amino acids.

Notes on this clone: A much larger clone differs from this one at a single base, so this may be a read error. This sample also contains other DNA sequences that code for the same CDR3. The chain carries TRBV3-1 and TRBJ1-2, with 7 bases that match TRBD1. Germline V gene sequence: CDR1 LGHDT, CDR2 YNNKEL (reference sequence). V shed 1 base, J shed 1 base, and the junction held 3 bases outside the gene matches. The length of the CDR3 is 15 residues. The CDR3 here is CASSQVWTGNYGYTF. The CDR3 DNA reads as TGTGCCAGCAGCCAAGTATGGACAGGTAACTATGGCTACACCTTC.

This clone was seen at least ten times. The chain is built from TRBV6-1 and TRBJ1-5; no definite D call. Germline V gives CDR1 MNHNS, CDR2 SASEGT. This CDR3 spans 16 amino acids. V lost 2 bases and J lost 4, with 15 bases in between. The CDR3 loop reads CASSESRTPPNQPQHF. In nucleotides, the CDR3 is TGTGCCAGCAGTGAAAGCAGGACCCCCCCGAATCAGCCCCAGCATTTT.

This clone was found many times. This chain joins TRBV3-1 and TRBJ2-5; D call uncertain. Trimming took off 7 bases at V and 0 bases at J, with 9 bases between the two ends. Looked up from germline, CDR1 is LGHDT and CDR2 is YNNKEL (reference sequence). The CDR3 is made up of 13 amino acids. The CDR3 loop reads CASTPVDQETQYF. DNA for the CDR3: TGTGCCAGCACCCCTGTTGACCAAGAGACCCAGTACTTC.

This clone has a count of ten or more. In nucleotides, the CDR3 is TGTGCCTGGAGCTGGGGCGGTCAGCCCCAGCATTTT. As protein: CAWSWGGQPQHF. This chain links TRBV30 with TRBJ1-5; the D gene is possibly TRBD1 (5 bases). The V gene's germline CDR1 is GTSNPN and CDR2 SVGIG (reference sequence). The CDR3 totals 12 residues. Trimming took off 3 bases at V and 6 bases at J, with 9 bases between the two ends.

The table lists this clone with many counts. The chain recombines TRBV7-8 with TRBJ2-1; 8 bases align to TRBD2. CDR3 size: 19 residues. J was trimmed by 2 bases and V by 2 bases; bases with no gene match: 14. Per germline, CDR1 SGHVS and CDR2 FQNEAQ. For the CDR3, the DNA is TGTGCCAGCAGCTTATTGGCGGGAGGTGGGGAGAATCCCTACAATGAGCAGTTCTTC. Translation gives CASSLLAGGGENPYNEQFF.

The chain employs TRBV24-1 and TRBJ2-7; TRBD1 matches 9 bases. Per germline, CDR1 KGHDR and CDR2 SFDVKD. This CDR3 contains 13 residues. Trimming cost V 9 bases and J 6 bases; bases outside gene matches: 8. In DNA form, the CDR3 reads TGTGCCACCGGGGGGACAGGGCCTAGCGAGCAGTACTTC. It codes for CATGGTGPSEQYF.

This clone was counted many times. The chain carries TRBV3-1 and TRBJ2-7, with unresolved D. In germline, CDR1 is LGHDT, CDR2 YNNKEL (reference sequence). The CDR3 sequence is 14 residues long. V gave up 4 bases and J gave up 3 bases, with 13 bases separating them. The CDR3 loop reads CASSPRTGLYEQYF. CDR3 nucleotides: TGTGCCAGCAGCCCCCGGACGGGCCTCTACGAGCAGTACTTC.

To note about this clone: Mismatch with germline at one junction end may stem from a read error. The rearrangement joins TRBV7-3 to TRBJ1-1; 10 positions agree with TRBD1. This CDR3 is built from 17 residues. Germline V gives CDR1 SGHTA, CDR2 FQGTGA. The CDR3 reads CASSPSPGTGVCTEAFF. The DNA of the CDR3 is TGTGCCAGCAGCCCCAGTCCCGGGACAGGGGTATGCACTGAGGCTTTCTTT.

By frequency in the sample, this clone is medium-sized. This sequence joins TRBV27 and TRBJ2-3, with D possibly being TRBD2 (5 bases). The CDR3 sequence is 17 residues long. Germline V gene data show CDR1 as MNHEY and CDR2 as SMNVEV (reference sequence). V was clipped by 5 bases and J by 0 bases, with 18 bases between them. As DNA, the CDR3 is TGTGCCAGCAGTCCCTCCCTCCAGCGGAGGAGCACAGATACGCAGTATTTT. Translating gives CASSPSLQRRSTDTQYF.

The table lists this clone with many counts. CDR3 sequence reads: CASSPGQGNIQYF. The CDR3 bases are TGTGCCAGCAGTCCGGGACAGGGTAACATTCAGTACTTC. This chain uses TRBV2 with TRBJ2-4; 9 nucleotides match TRBD1. This CDR3 is built from 13 residues. V gave up 5 bases and J gave up 7 bases; unmatched junction bases: 3. Germline assignment: CDR1 SNHLY and CDR2 FYNNEI.

The V call is TRBV7-9, the J call TRBJ1-1; 7 bases agree with TRBD1. Germline-derived CDR1 and CDR2 are SEHNR and FQNEAQ (reference sequence). The CDR3 is made up of 15 amino acids. Trimming removed 5 bases from V and 4 bases from J; junction bases left unmatched: 10. CDR3 region: CASSTRQGEGTEAFF. For the CDR3, the DNA is TGTGCCAGCAGCACCCGACAGGGTGAGGGCACTGAAGCTTTCTTT. Using reference TRBV7-9 and TRBJ1-1 for the parts outside the CDR3, the full variable domain is DTGVSQNPRHKITKRGQNVTFRCDPISEHNRLYWYRQTLGQGPEFLTYFQNEAQLEKSRLLSDRFSAERPKGSFSTLEIQRTEQGDSAMYLCASSTRQGEGTEAFFGQGTRLTVV.